This T cell receptor beta chain comes out of a study of blood T cell repertoires in COVID-19 (dated by TCRdb to 2020 to 2021). General notes on the study: Samples covering the acute and convalescent phases of COVID-19 were provided by collaborators in the United States, Italy and Spain. The prospective study material was composed of cDNA or gDNA derived from T cells, B-cell-depleted T cells, or PBMCs. Deeply sampled blood TCRbeta repertoires from subjects exposed to, actively infected with, or recovered from COVID-19 were included in the dataset. A freely available public database, intended as a resource for researchers studying the immune response to SARS-CoV-2, is where the repertoires were released. Samples were obtained from the ongoing ImmuneRACE study (first 160 participants) and from 1,000 to 1,500 subjects provided by 6 global collaborators. Nearly every sample came with metadata listing a de-identified subject ID, COVID-19 status, age in years and sex. Where available, HLA class I and class II types were obtained from metadata supplied by the sample provider rather than from assay-based typing. The full study reports these points: Clinical and demographic metadata were provided uncurated, with the amount varying by source and participant.

CDR3 length: 16 amino acids, cysteine to phenylalanine. Of all the DNA, just the CDR3 is kept, 48 bases in frame from base 1. The CDR1 and CDR2 encoded by the germline V gene are LGHNA and YNFKEQ. The junction carries 14 bases between V and J, which are trimmed by 0 bases and 8 bases respectively. At one collaborating source in Seattle, patients were enrolled during active infection and were followed longitudinally through the course of disease. Whole blood was collected in K2EDTA tubes by collaborating institutions according to the institutions' own protocols. For TCRbeta analysis, collaborators shipped samples in one of three forms: frozen whole blood, isolated PBMCs, or DNA extracted from either of those sample types. TCRbeta CDR3 regions were amplified from genomic DNA by means of the immunoSEQ Assay, a bias-controlled multiplex PCR. As for the original processing: Nucleated cell counts per sample were estimated from amplification of reference gene primers within the assay. To quantify the absolute abundance of each unique TCRbeta CDR3 rearrangement, sequence reads were collapsed and filtered. For each sample, productive Simpson clonality was calculated as the square root of Simpson's diversity index over productive rearrangements. This is the immuneACCESS table as TCRdb keeps it, with only in-frame sequences that have V and J called. A part of the clones is gone; compared with another copy, unresolved V genes explain less than half, and the rest is unexplained. V and J calls and clone size follow that table, whereas D and trimming were derived from the DNA. The sample records hundreds of thousands of clones, 92% of which are singletons. The top ten hold about 0.8% of the sample.

Comment on this clone: There is no known antigen for this receptor. The record has no base qualities; no much larger clone is one base away.

The rearranged segments are TRBV4-2 and TRBJ1-6, and the D gene may be TRBD1, 6 bases matching. This sequence originates from a man aged 60 to 69 with COVID-19, enrolled during active disease. Sequencing was done on a sample of peripheral blood. The DNA is TGTGCCAGCAGCCAAGACTTGACAGGATGGGATTCACCCCTCCACTTT. It translates to CASSQDLTGWDSPLHF.